The source of this TCR beta chain is a study of T cells in localized non-small cell lung cancer. Study-wide findings and caveats: The study detected a median about 60 of the top 100 tumor clones in adjacent lung. Longer overall survival was seen with higher T cell density measured in blood. Tumor samples were not multi-region, leaving intratumor heterogeneity unexcluded. The highest T cell clonality was in uninvolved adjacent lung, above tumor.

Profiled with immunoSEQ multiplex PCR; TCRdb holds only in-frame clones, not every one. The sample lists around 1,800 clones; less than 25% were seen once. The CDR3 runs to 14 residues. In germline, CDR1 is SGHNT, CDR2 YENEEA. V lost 2 bases and J lost 2, with 10 bases in between. Sample share makes this clone medium-sized. Its matching antigen is unknown. This receptor was obtained from an older female donor with stage I lung adenocarcinoma. The chain has TRBV11-3 and TRBJ2-7; D is ambiguous. The material was lung tumor tissue, obtained before any cancer treatment. The CDR3 sequence is CASSLTDPPYEQYF. The CDR3 DNA reads as TGTGCCAGCAGCTTAACGGACCCTCCCTACGAGCAGTACTTC.